This T cell receptor beta chain was identified during a study of blood T cells in healthy people across ages (dated by TCRdb to the mid-2010s). With respect to the entire study: In model experiments, template switching captured roughly one uniquely barcoded TCR beta cDNA molecule for every two T cells. Age-related changes in TCR beta repertoire diversity were measured in the study by deep sequencing normalized with unique cDNA molecular identifiers. The donors were divided into four age groups: young (average about 15 years), middle-aged (about 40), aged (under 70) and long-lived (roughly 82). To avoid experimental bias, donors of different ages were randomly spread across the sequencing lanes. The study analyzed two additional independent replicas of 1 million unique cDNA reads from the same blood draw for two donors, one aged 18 to 30 and one aged 80 or older.

According to the germline V gene, CDR1 reads LGHNA and CDR2 reads YSLEER. V and J are trimmed by 0 bases and 6 bases, and the gene matches miss 8 bases of the junction. The CDR3 sequence holds 16 residues, the cysteine and phenylalanine included. CDR3 DNA only is kept here, 48 bases in frame from base 1. Results and caveats for the whole study, not just this receptor: Conclusive comparison of naive and antigen-experienced compartments was prevented by the profiling of bulk unsorted PBMCs. Compared with the aged group, the long-lived group had more naive CD4+ T cells, fewer expanded clones and increased TCR diversity, a pattern suggesting age selection. Donor CMV infection status was unknown, potentially confounding age-related changes in expanded clonotypes. The percentage of naive T cells measured by flow cytometry correlated strongly with observed TCR beta diversity. Estimates of total diversity based on one million sequenced T cells were regarded as lower bounds and as underestimates. As age increased, observed TCR beta diversity per million T cells dropped in a roughly linear way, and a significant reduction was already evident by age around 41.

This clonotype was recorded a few times. Its antigen specificity is not known. No base quality values were provided; no much bigger clone lies one nucleotide off. The approximately 39 donors, aged 6 to 90 years, were systemically healthy Caucasian individuals from Russia. Each donor gave about 9.7 milliliters of peripheral blood, drawn into EDTA-treated Vacutainer tubes. Ficoll-Paque density-gradient centrifugation was used to isolate PBMCs, with at least 6 million obtained per sample. Total RNA, at least 6 micrograms per sample, was extracted from PBMCs with Trizol reagent. For every donor, flow cytometry on a PBMC aliquot measured the percentage of naive CD45RAhigh/CD27high T cells. Library preparation employed 5' RACE. The reads were generated on an Illumina HiSeq 2500. A second PCR of about 6 to 12 cycles was run with a J-beta primer mix and a sample-barcoded 5' primer. Each TCR beta cDNA molecule received a unique molecular identifier from a template-switch 5' adaptor carrying 12 random nucleotides. At least 2.5 million CDR3-containing paired-end reads were obtained from each sample. The Mint cDNA synthesis kit, primed by a TRBC-specific oligonucleotide, was used to synthesize first-strand cDNA from all RNA. Following uracil-DNA glycosylase treatment, all cDNA underwent a first 18-cycle PCR with the universal primers M1SS and BC2_uni_R. The source study handled its data this way. For normalization, 1 million high-quality reads were randomly selected from each sample, with every read carrying a distinct molecular identifier. Instead of being binned into consensus sequences, reads with shared molecular identifiers were discarded. MiTCR, with a Q25 quality threshold and the strictest error-elimination algorithm, was used for CDR3 identification, clonotype clustering and error correction. A nonparametric unseen species model using Euler transformation provided a lower-bound estimate of total TCR beta diversity. Using fastp trimming at Q25 and MiXCR clonotype assembly, TCRdb reanalyzed the public sequencing data and kept in-frame beta chains. A single entry per CDR3 protein holds the most common genes and DNA from its merged rows. The V and J calls follow TCRdb's processing rather than the paper's. This sample lists approximately 810,000 distinct CDR3 sequences; less than 35% were detected once. 17% of the sample is in the top ten clones.

The receptor was isolated from a woman older than 75 in good health. The rearranged segments are TRBV4-3 and TRBJ1-5; 7 nucleotides in the junction match TRBD1. The sequenced sample consisted of blood. The CDR3 loop reads CASSQDWQGVGQPQHF. Here is the DNA: TGCGCCAGCAGCCAAGATTGGCAGGGGGTGGGTCAGCCCCAGCATTTT.